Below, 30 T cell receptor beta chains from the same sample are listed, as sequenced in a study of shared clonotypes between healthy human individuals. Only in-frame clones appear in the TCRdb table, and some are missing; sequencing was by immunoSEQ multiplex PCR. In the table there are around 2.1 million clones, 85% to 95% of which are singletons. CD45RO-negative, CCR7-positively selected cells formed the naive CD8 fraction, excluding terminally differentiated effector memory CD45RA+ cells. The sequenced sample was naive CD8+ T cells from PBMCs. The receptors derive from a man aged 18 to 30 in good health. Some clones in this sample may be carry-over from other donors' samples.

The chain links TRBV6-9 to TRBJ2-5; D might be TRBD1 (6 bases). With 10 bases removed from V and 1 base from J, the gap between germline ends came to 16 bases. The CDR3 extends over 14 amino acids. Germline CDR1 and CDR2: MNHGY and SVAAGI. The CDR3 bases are TGTGCCATTTTGCCGGGACAATCCCAAGAGACCCAGTACTTC. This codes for CAILPGQSQETQYF.

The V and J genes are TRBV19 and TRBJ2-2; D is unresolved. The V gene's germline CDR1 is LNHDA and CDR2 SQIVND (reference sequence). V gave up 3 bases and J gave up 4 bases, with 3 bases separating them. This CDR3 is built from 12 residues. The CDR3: CASSMVTGELFF. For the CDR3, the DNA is TGTGCCAGTAGTATGGTCACCGGGGAGCTGTTTTTT.

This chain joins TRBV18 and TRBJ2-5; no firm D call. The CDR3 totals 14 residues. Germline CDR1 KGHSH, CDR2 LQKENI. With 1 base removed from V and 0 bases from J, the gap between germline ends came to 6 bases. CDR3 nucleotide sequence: TGTGCCAGCTCACCACTCGAGTACCAAGAGACCCAGTACTTC. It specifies CASSPLEYQETQYF.

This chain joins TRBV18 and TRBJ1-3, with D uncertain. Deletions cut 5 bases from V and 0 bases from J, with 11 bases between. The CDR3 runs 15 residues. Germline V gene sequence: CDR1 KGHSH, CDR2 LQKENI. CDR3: CASSDNRFSGNTIYF. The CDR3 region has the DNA TGTGCCAGCTCAGACAACAGATTCTCTGGAAACACCATATATTTT.

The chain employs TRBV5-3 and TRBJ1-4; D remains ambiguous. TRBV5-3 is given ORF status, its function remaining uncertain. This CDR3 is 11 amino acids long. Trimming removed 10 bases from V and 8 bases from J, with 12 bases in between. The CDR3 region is CASAVAEKLFF. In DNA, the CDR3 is TGTGCCTCCGCGGTAGCCGAAAAACTGTTTTTT.

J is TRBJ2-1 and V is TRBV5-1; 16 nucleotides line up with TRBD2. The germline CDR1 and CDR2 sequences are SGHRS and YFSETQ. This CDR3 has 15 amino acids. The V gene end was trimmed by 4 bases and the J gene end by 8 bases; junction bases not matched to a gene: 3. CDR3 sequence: CASSVGTSGRDEQFF. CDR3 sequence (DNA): TGCGCCAGCAGCGTCGGGACTAGCGGGAGGGATGAGCAGTTCTTC.

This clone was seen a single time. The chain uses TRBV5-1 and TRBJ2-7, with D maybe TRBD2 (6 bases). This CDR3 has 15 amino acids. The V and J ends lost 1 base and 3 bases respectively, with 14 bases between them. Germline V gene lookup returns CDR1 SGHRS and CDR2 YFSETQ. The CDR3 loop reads CASSLSLGGSYEQYF. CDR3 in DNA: TGCGCCAGCAGCTTGTCTCTTGGGGGGAGCTACGAGCAGTACTTC.

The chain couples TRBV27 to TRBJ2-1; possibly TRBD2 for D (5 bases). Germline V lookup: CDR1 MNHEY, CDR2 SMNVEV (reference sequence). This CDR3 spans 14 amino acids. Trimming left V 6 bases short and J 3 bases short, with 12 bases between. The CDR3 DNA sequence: TGTGCCAGCAGGGTAGCGAACGACTACAATGAGCAGTTCTTC. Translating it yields CASRVANDYNEQFF.

The DNA for the CDR3 is TGTGCCAGCAGTGCCCCACGGCGGTCCTACAATGAGCAGTTCTTC. Its protein is CASSAPRRSYNEQFF. The rearrangement links TRBV6-5 to TRBJ2-1; no clear D gene. Germline CDR1 reads MNHEY; CDR2 reads SVGAGI. The CDR3 runs to 15 residues. Trimming removed 5 bases from V and 1 base from J, with 12 bases in between.

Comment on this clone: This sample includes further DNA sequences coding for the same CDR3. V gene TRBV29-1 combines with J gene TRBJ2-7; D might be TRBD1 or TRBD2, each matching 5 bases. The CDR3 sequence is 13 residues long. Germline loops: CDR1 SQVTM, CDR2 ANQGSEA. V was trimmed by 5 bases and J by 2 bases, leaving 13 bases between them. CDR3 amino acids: CSVSGQGPYEQYF. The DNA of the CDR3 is TGCAGCGTTTCAGGGCAGGGACCCTACGAGCAGTACTTC.

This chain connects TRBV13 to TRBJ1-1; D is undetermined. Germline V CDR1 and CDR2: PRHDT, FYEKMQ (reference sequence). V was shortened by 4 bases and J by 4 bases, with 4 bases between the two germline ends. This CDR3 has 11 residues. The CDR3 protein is CASSSSTEAFF. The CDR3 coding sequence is TGTGCCAGCAGCTCAAGCACTGAAGCTTTCTTT.

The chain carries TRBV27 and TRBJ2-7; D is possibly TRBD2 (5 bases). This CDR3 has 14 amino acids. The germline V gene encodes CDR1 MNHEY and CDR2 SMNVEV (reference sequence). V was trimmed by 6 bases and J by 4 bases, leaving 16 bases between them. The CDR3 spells CASSPFPGGYEQYF. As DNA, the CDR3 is TGTGCCAGCAGCCCATTCCCCGGCGGGTACGAGCAGTACTTC.

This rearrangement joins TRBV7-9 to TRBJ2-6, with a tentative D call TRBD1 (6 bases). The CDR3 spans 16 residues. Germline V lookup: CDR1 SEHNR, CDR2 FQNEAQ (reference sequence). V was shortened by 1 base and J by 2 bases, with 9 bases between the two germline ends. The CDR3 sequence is CASSLDEGAGANVLTF. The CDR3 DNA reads TGTGCCAGCAGCTTAGACGAGGGGGCTGGGGCCAACGTCCTGACTTTC.

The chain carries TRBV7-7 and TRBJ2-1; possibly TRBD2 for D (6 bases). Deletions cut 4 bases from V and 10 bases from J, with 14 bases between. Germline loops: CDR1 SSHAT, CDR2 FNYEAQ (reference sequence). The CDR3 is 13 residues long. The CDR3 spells CASSSGLLGEQFF. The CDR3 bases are TGTGCCAGCAGCTCGGGACTCCTAGGGGAGCAGTTCTTC.

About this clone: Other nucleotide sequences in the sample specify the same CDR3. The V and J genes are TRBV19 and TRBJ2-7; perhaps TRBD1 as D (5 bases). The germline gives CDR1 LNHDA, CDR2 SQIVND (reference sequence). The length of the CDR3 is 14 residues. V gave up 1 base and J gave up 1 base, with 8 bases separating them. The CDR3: CASSIVGASYEQYF. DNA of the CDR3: TGTGCCAGTAGTATAGTTGGGGCTTCCTACGAGCAGTACTTC.

The CDR3 reads CAFCSSEAFF. CDR3 DNA: TGTGCCTTCTGTTCTTCTGAAGCTTTCTTT. This rearrangement joins TRBV28 to TRBJ1-1; D not resolved. This CDR3 region has 10 residues. V lost 11 bases and J 6 bases, leaving 10 bases between the germline ends. Germline values: CDR1 MDHEN, CDR2 SYDVKM.

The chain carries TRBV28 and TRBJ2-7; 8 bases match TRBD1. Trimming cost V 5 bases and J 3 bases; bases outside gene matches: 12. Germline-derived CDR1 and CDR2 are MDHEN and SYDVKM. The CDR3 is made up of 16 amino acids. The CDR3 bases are TGTGCCAGCAGTCCCACTGGACAGGGTTACTACTACGAGCAGTACTTC. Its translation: CASSPTGQGYYYEQYF.

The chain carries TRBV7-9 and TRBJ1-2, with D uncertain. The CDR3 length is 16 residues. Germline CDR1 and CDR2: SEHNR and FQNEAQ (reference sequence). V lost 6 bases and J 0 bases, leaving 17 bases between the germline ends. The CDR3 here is CASSLPRPAPNYGYTF. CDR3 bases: TGTGCCAGCAGTCTTCCCCGGCCAGCCCCTAACTATGGCTACACCTTC.

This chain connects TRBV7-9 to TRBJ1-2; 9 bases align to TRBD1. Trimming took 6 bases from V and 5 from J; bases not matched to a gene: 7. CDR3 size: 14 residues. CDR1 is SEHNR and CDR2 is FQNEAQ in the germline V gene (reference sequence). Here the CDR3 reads CASSSGTGNYGYTF. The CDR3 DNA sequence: TGTGCCAGCAGTTCCGGGACAGGGAATTATGGCTACACCTTC.

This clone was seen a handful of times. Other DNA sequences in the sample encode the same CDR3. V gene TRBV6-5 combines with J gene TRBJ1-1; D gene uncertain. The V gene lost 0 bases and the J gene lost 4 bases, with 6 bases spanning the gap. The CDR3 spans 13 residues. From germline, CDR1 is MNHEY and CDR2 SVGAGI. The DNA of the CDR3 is TGTGCCAGCAGTTACTCGACCGGCACTGAAGCTTTCTTT. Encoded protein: CASSYSTGTEAFF.

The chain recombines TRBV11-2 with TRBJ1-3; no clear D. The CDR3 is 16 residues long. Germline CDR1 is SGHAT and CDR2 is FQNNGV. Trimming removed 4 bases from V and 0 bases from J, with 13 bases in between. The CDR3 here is CASSYLGRFSGNTIYF. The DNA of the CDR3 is TGTGCCAGCAGCTACCTTGGACGGTTCTCTGGAAACACCATATATTTT. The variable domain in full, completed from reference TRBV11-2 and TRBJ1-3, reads EAGVAQSPRYKIIEKRQSVAFWCNPISGHATLYWYQQILGQGPKLLIQFQNNGVVDDSQLPKDRFSAERLKGVDSTLKIQPAKLEDSAVYLCASSYLGRFSGNTIYFGEGSWLTVV.

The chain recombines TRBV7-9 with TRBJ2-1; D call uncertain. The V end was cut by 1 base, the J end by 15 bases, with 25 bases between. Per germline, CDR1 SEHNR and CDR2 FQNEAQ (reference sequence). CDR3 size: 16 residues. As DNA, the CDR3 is TGTGCCAGCAGCTTAGGCGCACCGCGCCAAGCGCGCCGTTTGTTCTTC. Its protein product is CASSLGAPRQARRLFF.

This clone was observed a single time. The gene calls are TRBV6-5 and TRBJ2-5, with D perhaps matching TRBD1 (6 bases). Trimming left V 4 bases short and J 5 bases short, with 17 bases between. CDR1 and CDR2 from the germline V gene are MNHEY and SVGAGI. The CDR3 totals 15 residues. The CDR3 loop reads CASSFGARGSETQYF. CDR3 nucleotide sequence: TGTGCCAGCAGTTTTGGGGCGAGGGGGAGTGAGACCCAGTACTTC.

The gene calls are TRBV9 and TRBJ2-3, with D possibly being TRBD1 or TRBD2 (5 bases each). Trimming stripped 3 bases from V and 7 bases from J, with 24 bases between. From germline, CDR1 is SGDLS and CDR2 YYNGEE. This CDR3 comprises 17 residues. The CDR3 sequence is CASSGPGTEGTFHTQYF. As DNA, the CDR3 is TGTGCCAGCAGCGGCCCCGGGACCGAAGGAACCTTCCATACGCAGTATTTT.

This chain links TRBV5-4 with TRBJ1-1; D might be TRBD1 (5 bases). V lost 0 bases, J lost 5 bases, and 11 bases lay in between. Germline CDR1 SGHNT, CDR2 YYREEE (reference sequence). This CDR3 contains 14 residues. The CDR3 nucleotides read TGTGCCAGCAGCTTGGAATTGCGGGGGACTGAAGCTTTCTTT. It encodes CASSLELRGTEAFF.

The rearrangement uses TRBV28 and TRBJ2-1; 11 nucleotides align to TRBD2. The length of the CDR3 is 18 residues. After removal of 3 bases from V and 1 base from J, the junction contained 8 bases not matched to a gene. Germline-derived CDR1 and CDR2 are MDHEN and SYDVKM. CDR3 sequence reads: CASSFYGTSGYSYNEQFF. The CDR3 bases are TGTGCCAGCAGTTTTTATGGGACTAGCGGTTATTCCTACAATGAGCAGTTCTTC. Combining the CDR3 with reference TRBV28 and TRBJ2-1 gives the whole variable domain DVKVTQSSRYLVKRTGEKVFLECVQDMDHENMFWYRQDPGLGLRLIYFSYDVKMKEKGDIPEGYSVSREKKERFSLILESASTNQTSMYLCASSFYGTSGYSYNEQFFGPGTRLTVL.

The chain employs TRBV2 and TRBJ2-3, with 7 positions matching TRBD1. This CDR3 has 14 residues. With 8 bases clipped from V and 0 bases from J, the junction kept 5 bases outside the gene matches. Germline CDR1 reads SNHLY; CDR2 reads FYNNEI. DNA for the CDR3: TGTGCCAGCTGGCCGGGACAGAGCACAGATACGCAGTATTTT. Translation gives CASWPGQSTDTQYF. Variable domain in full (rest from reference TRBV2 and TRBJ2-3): EPEVTQTPSHQVTQMGQEVILRCVPISNHLYFYWYRQILGQKVEFLVSFYNNEISEKSEIFDDQFSVERPDGSNFTLKIRSTKLEDSAMYFCASWPGQSTDTQYFGPGTRLTVL.

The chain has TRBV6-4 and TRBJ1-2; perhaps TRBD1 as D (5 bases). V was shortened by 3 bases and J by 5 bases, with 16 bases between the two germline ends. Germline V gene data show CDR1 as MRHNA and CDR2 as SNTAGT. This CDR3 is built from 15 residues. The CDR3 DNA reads TGTGCCAGCAGTGAGGACCCCGACAGCCTTTATGGCTACACCTTC. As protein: CASSEDPDSLYGYTF.

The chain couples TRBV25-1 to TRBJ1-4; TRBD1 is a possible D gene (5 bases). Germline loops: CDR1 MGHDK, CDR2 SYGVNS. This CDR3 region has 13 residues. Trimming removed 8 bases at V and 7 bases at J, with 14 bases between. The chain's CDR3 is CASSQGWGEKLFF. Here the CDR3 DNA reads TGTGCCAGCTCTCAGGGCTGGGGTGAAAAACTGTTTTTT.

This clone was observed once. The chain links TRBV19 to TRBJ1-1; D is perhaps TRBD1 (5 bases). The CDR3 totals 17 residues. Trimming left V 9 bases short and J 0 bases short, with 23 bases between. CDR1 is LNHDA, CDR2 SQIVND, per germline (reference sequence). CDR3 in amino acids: CASSGLSGPLVNTEAFF. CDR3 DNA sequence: TGTGCCAGCTCGGGTTTATCGGGGCCTCTAGTGAACACTGAAGCTTTCTTT.